This is a list of T cell receptor beta chains from one sample in a study of OX40 agonist ivuxolimab in advanced cancers. The assay was immunoSEQ multiplex PCR, and TCRdb's table has in-frame clones only and misses some. The sample lists 20,000 to 30,000 clones, around three quarters occurring once. The input for sequencing was CD4+ or CD8+ T cells sorted from blood, taken in a trial of the OX40 agonist ivuxolimab. These receptors all come from an adult with an advanced solid tumor such as melanoma, head and neck, liver or kidney cancer. The CDR3 runs from the conserved cysteine through the conserved F or W. The size of a clone is reported for some rows only, either as once, few or many, or as a class for expanded clones.

j_call clone_size v_call cdr3_aa
TRBJ2-3 - TRBV10-3 CAILPGHTDTQYF
TRBJ1-2 - TRBV29-1 CSGGDGTNYGYTF
TRBJ1-1 - TRBV5-1 CASSWTGDTEAFF
TRBJ2-7 - TRBV12-5 CASGFGGSEQYF
TRBJ2-7 - TRBV2 CASSEFVVSYEQYF
TRBJ2-5 few TRBV19 CASSPGLALQETQYF
TRBJ1-3 - TRBV7-2 CASSLAGGAGNTIYF
TRBJ2-7 - TRBV10-1 CASSEGYEQYF
TRBJ2-1 - TRBV6-5 CASSYSRQPIQQFF
TRBJ2-2 few TRBV11-2 CASSFPDRDPNTGELFF
TRBJ1-2 - TRBV6-5 CASSSGQGVRNGYTF